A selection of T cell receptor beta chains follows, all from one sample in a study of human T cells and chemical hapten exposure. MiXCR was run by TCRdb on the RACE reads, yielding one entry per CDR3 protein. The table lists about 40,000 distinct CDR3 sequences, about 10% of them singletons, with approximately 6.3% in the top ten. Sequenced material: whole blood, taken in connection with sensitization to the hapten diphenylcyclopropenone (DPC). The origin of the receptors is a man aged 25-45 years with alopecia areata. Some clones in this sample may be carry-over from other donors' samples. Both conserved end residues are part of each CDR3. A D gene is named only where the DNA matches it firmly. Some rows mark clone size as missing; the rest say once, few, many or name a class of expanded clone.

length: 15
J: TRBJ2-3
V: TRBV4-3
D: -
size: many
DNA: TGCGCCAGCAGCCAAGATGTGAGAGGGTCAGATACGCAGTATTTT
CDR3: CASSQDVRGSDTQYF

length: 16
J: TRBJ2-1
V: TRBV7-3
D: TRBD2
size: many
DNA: TGTGCCAGCAGCTCCCCCGTGGGCGGGAGGGCCCATGAGCAGTTCTTC
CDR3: CASSSPVGGRAHEQFF

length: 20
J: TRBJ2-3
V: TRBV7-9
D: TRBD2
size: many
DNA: TGTGCCAGCAGCTTAGCCCCGGGACTAGCGGGGGACCCCCTCACAGATACGCAGTATTTT
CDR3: CASSLAPGLAGDPLTDTQYF

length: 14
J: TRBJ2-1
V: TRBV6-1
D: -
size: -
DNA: TGTGCCAGCGGAAGCGCTAGCTCCTACAATGAGCAGTTCTTC
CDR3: CASGSASSYNEQFF

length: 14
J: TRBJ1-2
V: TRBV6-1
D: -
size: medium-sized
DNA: TGTGCCAGCAGTGAAGGCCACAGATCCTATGGCTACACCTTC
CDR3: CASSEGHRSYGYTF

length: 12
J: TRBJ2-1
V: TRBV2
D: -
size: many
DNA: TGTGCCAGCAGTGAACGGATAGCCCGTCAGTTCTTC
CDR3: CASSERIARQFF

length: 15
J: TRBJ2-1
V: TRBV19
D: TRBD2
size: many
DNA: TGTGCCAGTAGTCCTAGCGGGGGGATCTACAATGAGCAGTTCTTC
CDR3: CASSPSGGIYNEQFF

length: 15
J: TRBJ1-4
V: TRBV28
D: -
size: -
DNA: TGTGCCAGCGGCGAAGTACAGGGTAACAGGGAAAAACTGTTTTTT
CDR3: CASGEVQGNREKLFF

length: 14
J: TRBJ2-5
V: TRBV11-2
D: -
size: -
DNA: TGTGCCAGCAGCTTAGGTGGAGGGAAGGAGACCCAGTACTTC
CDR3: CASSLGGGKETQYF

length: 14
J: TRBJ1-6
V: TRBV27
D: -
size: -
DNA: TGTGCCAGCAAAACCAGCTCCTATAATTCACCCCTCCACTTT
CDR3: CASKTSSYNSPLHF

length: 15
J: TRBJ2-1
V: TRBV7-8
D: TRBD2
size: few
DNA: TGTGCCAGCAGCTTAGCTAGCGGGGGGCCAAATGAGCAGTTCTTC
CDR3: CASSLASGGPNEQFF

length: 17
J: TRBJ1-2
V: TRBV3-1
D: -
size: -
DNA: TGTGCCAGCAGCCCGTGGGCGAAAACAGGGACTAACTATGGCTACACCTTC
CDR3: CASSPWAKTGTNYGYTF

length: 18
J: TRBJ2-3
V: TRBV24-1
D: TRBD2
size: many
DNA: TGTGCCACCAGTGATTTCCCGAGGACTAGCGGAACCACAGATACGCAGTATTTT
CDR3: CATSDFPRTSGTTDTQYF

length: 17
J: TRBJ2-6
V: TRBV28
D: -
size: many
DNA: TGTGCCAGCAGCTCCACCGGCCTACACTCTGGGGCCAACGTCCTGACTTTC
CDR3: CASSSTGLHSGANVLTF

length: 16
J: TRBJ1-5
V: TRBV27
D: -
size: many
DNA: TGTGCCAGCAGTTTATCGCCGGTTGGGGGGCAGGAGCCCCAGCATTTT
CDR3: CASSLSPVGGQEPQHF

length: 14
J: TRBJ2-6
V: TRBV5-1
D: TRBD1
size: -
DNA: TGCGCCAGCAGCCCGGGACAGGGGGCCAACGTCCTGACTTTC
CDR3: CASSPGQGANVLTF

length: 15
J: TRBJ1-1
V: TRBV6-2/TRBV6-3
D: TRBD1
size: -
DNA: TGTGCCAGCACCGCGGGACAGGGCTTGAACACTGAAGCTTTCTTT
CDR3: CASTAGQGLNTEAFF

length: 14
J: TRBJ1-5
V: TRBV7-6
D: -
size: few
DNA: TGTGCCAGCAGCTTAGACCAGAATAATCAGCCCCAGCATTTT
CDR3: CASSLDQNNQPQHF

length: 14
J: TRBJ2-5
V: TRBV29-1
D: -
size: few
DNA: TGCAGCGTTGAATTCCAGTGGGAAAGTGGGTCCCAGTACTTC
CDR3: CSVEFQWESGSQYF

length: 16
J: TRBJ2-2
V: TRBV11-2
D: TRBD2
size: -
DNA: TGTGCCAGCACCACTCCTTGGGGGGGAGTGCACGGGGAGCTGTTTTTT
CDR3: CASTTPWGGVHGELFF

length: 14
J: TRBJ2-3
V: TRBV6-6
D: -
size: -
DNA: TGTGCCAGCAGTTACGGGGGGGCCACAGATACGCAGTATTTT
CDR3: CASSYGGATDTQYF

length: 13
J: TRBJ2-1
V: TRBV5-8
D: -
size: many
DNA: TGTGCCAGCAGAGACAGGCGATACAATGAGCAGTTCTTC
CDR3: CASRDRRYNEQFF

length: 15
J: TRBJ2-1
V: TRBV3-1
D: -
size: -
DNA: TGTGCCAGCAGCCAAGTTCCGGGAGTCAACCCTGAGCAGTTCTTC
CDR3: CASSQVPGVNPEQFF

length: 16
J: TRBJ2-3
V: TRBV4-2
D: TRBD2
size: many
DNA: TGTGCCAGCAGCCAAGTTCCACAGCGGGAGATAGATACGCAGTATTTT
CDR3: CASSQVPQREIDTQYF

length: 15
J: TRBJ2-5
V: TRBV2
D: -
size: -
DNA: TGTGCCAGCATGGGCCGGGGGCTAGCCCAAGAGACCCAGTACTTC
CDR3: CASMGRGLAQETQYF

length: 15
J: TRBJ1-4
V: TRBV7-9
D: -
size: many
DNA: TGTGCCAGCAGCTTAGCGGTGGGGGCTGGCGAAAAACTGTTTTTT
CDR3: CASSLAVGAGEKLFF

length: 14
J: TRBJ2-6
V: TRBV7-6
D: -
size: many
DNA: TGTGCCAGCAGCTTAGCGCCGGGGGCCAACGTCCTGACTTTC
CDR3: CASSLAPGANVLTF

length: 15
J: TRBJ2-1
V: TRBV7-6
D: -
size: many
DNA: TGTGCCAGCAGCTTGAGGGGGGACTCCTACAATGAGCAGTTCTTC
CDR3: CASSLRGDSYNEQFF

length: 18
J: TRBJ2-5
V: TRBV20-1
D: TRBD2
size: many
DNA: TGCAGTGCTACACCACTAGCGGGGGGTCGAGATAGACAAGAGACCCAGTACTTC
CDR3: CSATPLAGGRDRQETQYF

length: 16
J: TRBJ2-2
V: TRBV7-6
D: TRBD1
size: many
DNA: TGTGCCAGCAGCTCGGGACAGGGAAAGTACACCGGGGAGCTGTTTTTT
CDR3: CASSSGQGKYTGELFF

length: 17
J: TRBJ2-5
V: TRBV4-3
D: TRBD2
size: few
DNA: TGCGCCAGCAGCCAACGAATACCGGGACTATACCAAGAGACCCAGTACTTC
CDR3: CASSQRIPGLYQETQYF

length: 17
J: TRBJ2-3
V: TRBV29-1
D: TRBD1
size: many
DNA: TGCAGCGTTGGAGGAGCCCGGACAGGGGGTGGCACAGATACGCAGTATTTT
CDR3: CSVGGARTGGGTDTQYF

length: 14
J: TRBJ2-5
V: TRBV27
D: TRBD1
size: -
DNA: TGTGCCAGCGCGGACAGGGGTGTTCGTGAGACCCAGTACTTC
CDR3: CASADRGVRETQYF

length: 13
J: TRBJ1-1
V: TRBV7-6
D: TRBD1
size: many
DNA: TGTGCCAGCAGCTTTTCAGGGGGCGGTGAAGCTTTCTTT
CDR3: CASSFSGGGEAFF

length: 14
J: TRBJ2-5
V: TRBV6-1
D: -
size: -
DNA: TGTGCCAGCATCGCAACAGGAACTCAAGAGACCCAGTACTTC
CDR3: CASIATGTQETQYF

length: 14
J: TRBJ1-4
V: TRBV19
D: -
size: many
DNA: TGTGCCAGTACCATGGACCTTACTAATGAAAAACTGTTTTTT
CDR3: CASTMDLTNEKLFF

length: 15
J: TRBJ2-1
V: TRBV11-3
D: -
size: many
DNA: TGTGCCAGCAGCTTAGACGGCGGGGCCGGCATTGAGCAGTTCTTC
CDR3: CASSLDGGAGIEQFF

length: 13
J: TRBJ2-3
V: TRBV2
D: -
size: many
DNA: TGTGCCAGCAACGGGATAGGCACAGATACGCAGTATTTT
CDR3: CASNGIGTDTQYF

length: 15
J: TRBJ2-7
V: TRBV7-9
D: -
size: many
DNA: TGTGCCAGCAGCCGACAGAACGCCCCCTCCTACGAGCAGTACTTC
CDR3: CASSRQNAPSYEQYF

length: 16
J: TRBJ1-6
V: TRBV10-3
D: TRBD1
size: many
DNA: TGTGCCATCAGCACCCAACCGACAGGGGACAATTCACCCCTCCACTTT
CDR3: CAISTQPTGDNSPLHF

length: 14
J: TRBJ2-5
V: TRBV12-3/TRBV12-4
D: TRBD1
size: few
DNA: TGTGCCAGCAGTTTCGACAGGGGAGTAGAGACCCAGTACTTC
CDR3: CASSFDRGVETQYF

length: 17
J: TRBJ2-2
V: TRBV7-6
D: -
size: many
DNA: TGTGCCAGCAGCCCCGGTGGGGGGTCGTTATACACCGGGGAGCTGTTTTTT
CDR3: CASSPGGGSLYTGELFF

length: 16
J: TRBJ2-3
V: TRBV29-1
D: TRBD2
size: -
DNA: TGCAGCGTCGCTGGATACAAGCGGGGGTTCACAGATACGCAGTATTTT
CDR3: CSVAGYKRGFTDTQYF

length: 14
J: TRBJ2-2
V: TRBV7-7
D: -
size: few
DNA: TGTGCCAGCAGCTTAGGGCAGAAAACCGGGGAGCTGTTTTTT
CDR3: CASSLGQKTGELFF

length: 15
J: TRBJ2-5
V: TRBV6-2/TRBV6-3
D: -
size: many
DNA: TGTGCCAGCAGTTACGGCGGCGGGGTCCTCGAGACCCAGTACTTC
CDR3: CASSYGGGVLETQYF

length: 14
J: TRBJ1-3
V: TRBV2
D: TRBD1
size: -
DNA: TGTGCCAGCAGTGCCGGGGACAGGGAAGACACCATATATTTT
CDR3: CASSAGDREDTIYF

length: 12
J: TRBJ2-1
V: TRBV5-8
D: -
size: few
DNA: TGTGCCAGCCTCTACTCGTACAATGAGCAGTTCTTC
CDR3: CASLYSYNEQFF

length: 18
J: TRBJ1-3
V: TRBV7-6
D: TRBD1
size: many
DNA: TGTGCCAGCAGCTTAGTCGGACAGGGGGCGAGCTCTGGAAACACCATATATTTT
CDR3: CASSLVGQGASSGNTIYF

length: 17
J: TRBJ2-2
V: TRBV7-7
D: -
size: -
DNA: TGTGCCAGCAGCTTAAGAATCACCCCCAGGAACACCGGGGAGCTGTTTTTT
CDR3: CASSLRITPRNTGELFF

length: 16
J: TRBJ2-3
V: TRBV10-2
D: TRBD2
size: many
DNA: TGCGCCAGCAGGAGGACTAGCGGGGGGGTCACAGATACGCAGTATTTT
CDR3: CASRRTSGGVTDTQYF

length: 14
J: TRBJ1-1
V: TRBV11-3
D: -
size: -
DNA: TGTGCCAGCAGCTTTCGAGGTTTGGGCACTGAAGCTTTCTTT
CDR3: CASSFRGLGTEAFF

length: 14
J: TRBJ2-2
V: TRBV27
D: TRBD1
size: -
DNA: TGTGCCAGCAGGATAAACAGGGGCACCGGGGAGCTGTTTTTT
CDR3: CASRINRGTGELFF

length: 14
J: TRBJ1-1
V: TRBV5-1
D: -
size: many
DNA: TGCGCCAGCAGGAGTGAGGTCCGGAACACTGAAGCTTTCTTT
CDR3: CASRSEVRNTEAFF